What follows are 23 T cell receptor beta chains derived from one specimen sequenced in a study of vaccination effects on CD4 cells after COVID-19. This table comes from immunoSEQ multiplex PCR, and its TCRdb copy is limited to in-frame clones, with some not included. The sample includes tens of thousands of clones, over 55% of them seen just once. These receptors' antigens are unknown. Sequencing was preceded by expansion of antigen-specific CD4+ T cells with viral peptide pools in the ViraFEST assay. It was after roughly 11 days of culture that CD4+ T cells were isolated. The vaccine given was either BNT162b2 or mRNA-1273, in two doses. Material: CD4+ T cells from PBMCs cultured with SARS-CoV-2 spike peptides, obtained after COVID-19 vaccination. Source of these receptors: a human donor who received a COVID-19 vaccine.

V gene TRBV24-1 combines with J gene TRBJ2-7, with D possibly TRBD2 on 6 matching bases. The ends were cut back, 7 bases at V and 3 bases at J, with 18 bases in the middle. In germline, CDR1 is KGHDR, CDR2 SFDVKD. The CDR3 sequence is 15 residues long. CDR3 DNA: TGTGCCACCAGGGCGGGGCGAGTGTATTTCTACGAGCAGTACTTC. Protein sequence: CATRAGRVYFYEQYF.

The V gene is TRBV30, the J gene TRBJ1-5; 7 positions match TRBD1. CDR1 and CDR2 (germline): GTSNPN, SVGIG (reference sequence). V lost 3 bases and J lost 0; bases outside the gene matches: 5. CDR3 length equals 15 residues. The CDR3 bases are TGTGCCTGGAGCCAGGGACAGTATAGCAATCAGCCCCAGCATTTT. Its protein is CAWSQGQYSNQPQHF.

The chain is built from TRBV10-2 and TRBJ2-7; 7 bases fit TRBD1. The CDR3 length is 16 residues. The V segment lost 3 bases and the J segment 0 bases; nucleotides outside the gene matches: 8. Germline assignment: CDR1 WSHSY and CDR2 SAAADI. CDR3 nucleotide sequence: TGCGCCAGCAGTGATTCCGGGACAGTGAGCTCCTACGAGCAGTACTTC. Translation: CASSDSGTVSSYEQYF.

The chain's CDR3 is CASSRLGQGSFDEQFF. The CDR3 region has the DNA TGTGCCAGCAGCAGATTAGGACAGGGTTCTTTTGATGAGCAGTTCTTC. The chain joins TRBV21-1 to TRBJ2-1; the table's D call of TRBD1 was not tested on the DNA. TRBV21-1 is a known pseudogene. This CDR3 is 16 amino acids long.

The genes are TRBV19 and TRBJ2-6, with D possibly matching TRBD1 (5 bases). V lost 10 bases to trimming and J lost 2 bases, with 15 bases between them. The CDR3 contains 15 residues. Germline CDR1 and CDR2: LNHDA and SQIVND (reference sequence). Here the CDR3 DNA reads TGTGCCACCCAATCAGGGCAAGCTGGGGCCAACGTCCTGACTTTC. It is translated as CATQSGQAGANVLTF.

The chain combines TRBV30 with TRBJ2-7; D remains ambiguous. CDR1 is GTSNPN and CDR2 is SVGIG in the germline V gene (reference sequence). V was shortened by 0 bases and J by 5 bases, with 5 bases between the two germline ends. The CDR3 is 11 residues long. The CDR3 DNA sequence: TGTGCCTGGAGTGTACGGGACGAGCAGTACTTC. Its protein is CAWSVRDEQYF.

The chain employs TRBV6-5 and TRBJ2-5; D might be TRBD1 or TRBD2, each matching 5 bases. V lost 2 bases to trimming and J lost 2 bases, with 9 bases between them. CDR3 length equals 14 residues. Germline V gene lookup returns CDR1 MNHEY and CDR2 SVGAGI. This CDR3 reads CASSYPGPQETQYF. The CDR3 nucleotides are TGTGCCAGCAGTTACCCGGGACCGCAAGAGACCCAGTACTTC.

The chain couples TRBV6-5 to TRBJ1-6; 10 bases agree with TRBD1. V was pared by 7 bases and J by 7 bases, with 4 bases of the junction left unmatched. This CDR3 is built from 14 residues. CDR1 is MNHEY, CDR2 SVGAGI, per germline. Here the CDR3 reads CASTPGQGNSPLHF. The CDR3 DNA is TGTGCCAGCACCCCGGGACAGGGGAATTCACCCCTCCACTTT.

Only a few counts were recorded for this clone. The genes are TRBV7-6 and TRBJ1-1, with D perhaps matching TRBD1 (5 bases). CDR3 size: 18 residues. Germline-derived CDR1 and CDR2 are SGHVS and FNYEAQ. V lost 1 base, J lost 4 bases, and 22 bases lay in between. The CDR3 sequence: CASSLGQGGGYLGTEAFF. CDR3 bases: TGTGCCAGCAGCTTAGGGCAGGGTGGAGGTTACTTGGGCACTGAAGCTTTCTTT.

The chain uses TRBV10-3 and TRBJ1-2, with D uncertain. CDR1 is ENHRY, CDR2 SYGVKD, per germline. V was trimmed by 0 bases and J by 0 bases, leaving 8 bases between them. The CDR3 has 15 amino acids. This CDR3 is CAISESTTSNYGYTF. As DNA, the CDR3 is TGTGCCATCAGTGAGTCGACAACATCTAACTATGGCTACACCTTC.

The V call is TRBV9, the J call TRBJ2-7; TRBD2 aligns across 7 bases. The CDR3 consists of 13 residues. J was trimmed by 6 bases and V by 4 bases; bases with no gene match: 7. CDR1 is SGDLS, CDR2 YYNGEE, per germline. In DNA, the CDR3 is TGTGCCAGCAGCACCCGACTAGCCGGCGAGCAGTACTTC. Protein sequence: CASSTRLAGEQYF.

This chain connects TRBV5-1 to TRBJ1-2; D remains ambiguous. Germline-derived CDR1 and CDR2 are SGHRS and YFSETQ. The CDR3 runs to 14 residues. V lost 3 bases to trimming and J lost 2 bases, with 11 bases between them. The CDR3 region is CASSSHGPNYGYTF. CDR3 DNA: TGCGCCAGCAGCTCCCACGGGCCCAACTATGGCTACACCTTC.

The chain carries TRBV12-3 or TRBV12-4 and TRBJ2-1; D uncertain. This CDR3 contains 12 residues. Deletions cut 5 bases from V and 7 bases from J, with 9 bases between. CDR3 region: CASSGLVNEQFF. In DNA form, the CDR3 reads TGTGCCAGCAGTGGCCTAGTGAATGAGCAGTTCTTC.

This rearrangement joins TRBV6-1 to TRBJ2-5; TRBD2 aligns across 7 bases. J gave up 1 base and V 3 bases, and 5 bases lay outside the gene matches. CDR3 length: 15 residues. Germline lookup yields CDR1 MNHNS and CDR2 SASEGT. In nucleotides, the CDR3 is TGTGCCAGCAGTGACCAGCCTAGCGGCCAAGAGACCCAGTACTTC. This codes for CASSDQPSGQETQYF.

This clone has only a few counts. The CDR3 region is CASSHLDRGAYGYTF. The CDR3 DNA reads TGTGCCAGCAGCCACCTCGACAGGGGGGCCTATGGCTACACCTTC. The rearrangement links TRBV3-1 (or the pseudogene TRBV3-2) to TRBJ1-2; TRBD1 matches 9 bases. J gave up 4 bases and V 3 bases, and 6 bases lay outside the gene matches. The CDR3 is made up of 15 amino acids. Germline V gene lookup returns CDR1 LGHDT and CDR2 YNNKEL (reference sequence).

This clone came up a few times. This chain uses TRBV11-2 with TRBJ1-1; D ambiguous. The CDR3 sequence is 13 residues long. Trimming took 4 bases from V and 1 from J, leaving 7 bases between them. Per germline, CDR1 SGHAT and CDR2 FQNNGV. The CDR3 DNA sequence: TGTGCCAGCAGCTATCAAAGGAACACTGAAGCTTTCTTT. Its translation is CASSYQRNTEAFF.

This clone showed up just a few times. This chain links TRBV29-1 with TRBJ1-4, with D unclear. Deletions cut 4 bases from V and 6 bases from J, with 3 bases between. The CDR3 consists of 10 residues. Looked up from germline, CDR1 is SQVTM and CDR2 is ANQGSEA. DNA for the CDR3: TGCAGCGTTGTTGATGAAAAACTGTTTTTT. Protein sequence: CSVVDEKLFF.

The CDR3, as DNA: TGTGCCAGCAGCGCGTCGGGACAGGGGATCTACGAGCAGTACTTC. This encodes CASSASGQGIYEQYF. The chain is built from TRBV5-4 and TRBJ2-7, with TRBD1 identical over 10 bases. The CDR3 has 15 residues. Germline values: CDR1 SGHNT, CDR2 YYREEE (reference sequence). After removal of 4 bases from V and 3 bases from J, the junction contained 7 bases not matched to a gene.

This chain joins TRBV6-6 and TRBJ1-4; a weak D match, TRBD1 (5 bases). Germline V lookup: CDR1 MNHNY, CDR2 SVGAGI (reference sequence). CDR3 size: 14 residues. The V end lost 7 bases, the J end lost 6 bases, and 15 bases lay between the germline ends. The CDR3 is CASTSFGGDEKLFF. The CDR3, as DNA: TGTGCCAGCACCTCGTTTGGAGGGGATGAAAAACTGTTTTTT.

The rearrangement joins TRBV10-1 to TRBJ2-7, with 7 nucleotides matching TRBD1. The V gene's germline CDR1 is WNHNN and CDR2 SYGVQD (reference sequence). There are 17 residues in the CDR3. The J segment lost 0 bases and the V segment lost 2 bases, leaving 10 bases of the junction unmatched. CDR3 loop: CASSETYTGTVSYEQYF. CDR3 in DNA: TGCGCCAGCAGTGAGACATATACCGGGACAGTCTCCTACGAGCAGTACTTC.

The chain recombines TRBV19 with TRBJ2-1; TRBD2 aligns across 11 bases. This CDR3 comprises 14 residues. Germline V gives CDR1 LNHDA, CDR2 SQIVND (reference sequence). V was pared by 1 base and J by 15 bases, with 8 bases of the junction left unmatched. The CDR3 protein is CASSIAASGGYTFF. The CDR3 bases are TGTGCCAGTAGTATAGCGGCTAGCGGGGGGTACACGTTCTTC. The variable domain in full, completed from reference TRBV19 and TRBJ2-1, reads DGGITQSPKYLFRKEGQNVTLSCEQNLNHDAMYWYRQDPGQGLRLIYYSQIVNDFQKGDIAEGYSVSREKKESFPLTVTSAQKNPTAFYLCASSIAASGGYTFFGPGTRLTVL.

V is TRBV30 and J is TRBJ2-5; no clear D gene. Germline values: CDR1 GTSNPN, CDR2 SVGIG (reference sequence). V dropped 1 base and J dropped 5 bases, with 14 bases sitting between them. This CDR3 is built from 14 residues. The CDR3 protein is CAWSGSSFRETQYF. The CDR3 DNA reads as TGTGCCTGGAGTGGATCCTCCTTCAGGGAGACCCAGTACTTC.

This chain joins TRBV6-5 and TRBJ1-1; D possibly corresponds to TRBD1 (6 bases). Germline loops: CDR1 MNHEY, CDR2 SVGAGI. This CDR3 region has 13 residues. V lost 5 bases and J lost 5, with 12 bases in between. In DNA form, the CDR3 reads TGTGCCAGCAGTCTAGGGGGGGTGACTGAAGCTTTCTTT. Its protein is CASSLGGVTEAFF.